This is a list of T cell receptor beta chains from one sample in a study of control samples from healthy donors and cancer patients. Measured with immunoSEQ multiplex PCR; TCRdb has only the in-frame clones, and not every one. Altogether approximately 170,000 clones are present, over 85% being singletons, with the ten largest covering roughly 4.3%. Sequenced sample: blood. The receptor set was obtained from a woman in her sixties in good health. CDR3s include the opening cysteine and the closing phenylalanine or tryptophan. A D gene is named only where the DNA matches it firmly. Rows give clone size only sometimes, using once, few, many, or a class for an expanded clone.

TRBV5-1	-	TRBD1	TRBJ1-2	CASSGPGQGAGGYTF	TGCGCCAGCAGCGGACCGGGACAGGGGGCAGGTGGCTACACCTTC
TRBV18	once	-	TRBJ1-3	CASSPRGTIYF	TGTGCCAGCTCACCAAGGGGTACCATATATTTT
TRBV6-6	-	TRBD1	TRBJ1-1	CASSYQTGDRAFF	TGTGCCAGCAGTTACCAGACAGGGGATCGAGCTTTCTTT
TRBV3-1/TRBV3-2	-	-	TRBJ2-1	CASSQDGAGAVSSYNEQFF	TGTGCCAGCAGCCAAGATGGCGCGGGGGCCGTTAGCTCCTACAATGAGCAGTTCTTC
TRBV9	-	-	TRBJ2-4	CASSDPGRRIQYF	TGTGCCAGCAGCGATCCGGGACGAAGGATTCAGTACTTC
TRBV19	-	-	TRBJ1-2	CASATGIYGYTF	TGTGCCAGCGCGACGGGGATCTATGGCTACACCTTC
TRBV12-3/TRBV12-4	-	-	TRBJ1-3	CASSLAKGNTIYF	TGTGCCAGCAGTTTAGCGAAGGGAAACACCATATATTTT
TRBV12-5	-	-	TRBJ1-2	CASGSGTADYGYTF	TGTGCTAGTGGTTCTGGTACGGCCGACTATGGCTACACCTTC
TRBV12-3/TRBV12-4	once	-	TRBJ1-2	CASSLAGYGYTF	TGTGCCAGCAGTTTAGCAGGATATGGCTACACCTTC
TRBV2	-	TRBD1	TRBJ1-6	CASSSQGGNSPLHF	TGTGCCAGCAGTTCTCAGGGGGGTAATTCACCCCTCCACTTT
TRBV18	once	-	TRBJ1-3	CASSPLEPSSGNTIYF	TGTGCCAGCTCACCACTGGAGCCCTCCTCTGGAAACACCATATATTTT
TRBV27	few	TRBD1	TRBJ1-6	CASRALQGAGSPLHF	TGTGCCAGCAGGGCTCTACAGGGGGCTGGTTCACCCCTCCACTTT
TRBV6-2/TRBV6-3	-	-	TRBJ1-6	CASSFFRGSSYNSPLHF	TGTGCCAGCAGTTTCTTCAGGGGAAGCTCCTATAATTCACCCCTCCACTTT
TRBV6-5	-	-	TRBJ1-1	CASSYLGEVTEAFF	TGTGCCAGCAGTTACTTGGGGGAAGTCACTGAAGCTTTCTTT
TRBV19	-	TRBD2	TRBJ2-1	CASRVAGGHEQFF	TGTGCCAGTAGGGTAGCGGGGGGGCATGAGCAGTTCTTC
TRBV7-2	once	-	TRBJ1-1	CASSLASRGGNTEAFF	TGTGCCAGCAGCTTAGCGAGTAGGGGGGGGAACACTGAAGCTTTCTTT
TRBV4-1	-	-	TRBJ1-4	CASSQGRTLSEKLFF	TGCGCCAGCAGCCAAGGTCGGACCCTCAGTGAAAAACTGTTTTTT
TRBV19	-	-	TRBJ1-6	CASSIVWNNSPLHF	TGTGCCAGTAGTATAGTCTGGAATAATTCACCCCTCCACTTT
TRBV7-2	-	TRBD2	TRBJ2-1	CASSLYMRGGLGYNEQFF	TGTGCCAGCAGCTTATATATGAGAGGGGGACTAGGCTACAATGAGCAGTTCTTC
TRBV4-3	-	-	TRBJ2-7	CASSQGLTMYEQYF	TGCGCCAGCAGCCAAGGACTCACAATGTACGAGCAGTACTTC
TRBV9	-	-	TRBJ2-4	CASSQNTKGVEYF	TGTGCCAGCAGCCAAAATACAAAGGGTGTAGAGTACTTC
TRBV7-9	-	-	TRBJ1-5	CASSFSQGLQPQHF	TGTGCCAGCAGCTTTAGCCAGGGCCTTCAGCCCCAGCATTTT
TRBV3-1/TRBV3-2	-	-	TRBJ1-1	CASSPRQSTEAFF	TGTGCCAGCAGCCCGCGACAGAGCACTGAAGCTTTCTTT
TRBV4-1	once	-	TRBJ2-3	CASSQVVDQLSSTDTQYF	TGCGCCAGCAGCCAAGTCGTGGACCAACTTTCTAGCACAGATACGCAGTATTTT
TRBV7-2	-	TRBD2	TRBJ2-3	CASSLAVGGAGSDTQYF	TGTGCCAGCAGCTTAGCCGTCGGGGGGGCCGGGTCAGATACGCAGTATTTT
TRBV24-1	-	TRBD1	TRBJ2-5	CATSKGQGGFSQETQYF	TGTGCCACCAGTAAGGGACAGGGAGGCTTTTCGCAAGAGACCCAGTACTTC
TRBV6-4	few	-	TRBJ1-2	CASSRDGNYGYTF	TGTGCCAGCAGCCGGGACGGGAACTATGGCTACACCTTC
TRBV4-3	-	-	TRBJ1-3	CASSQATTPGLTGNTIYF	TGCGCCAGCAGCCAAGCGACGACGCCGGGCTTAACTGGAAACACCATATATTTT
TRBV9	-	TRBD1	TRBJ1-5	CASSVGQGGQPQHF	TGTGCCAGCAGCGTGGGGCAGGGGGGTCAGCCCCAGCATTTT
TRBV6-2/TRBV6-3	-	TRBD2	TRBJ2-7	CASSYSRTSGGF	TGTGCCAGCAGTTACTCTCGGACTAGCGGCGGTTTC
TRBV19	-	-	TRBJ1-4	CASSMEAQVEGEKLFF	TGTGCCAGTAGTATGGAAGCCCAGGTGGAGGGTGAAAAACTGTTTTTT
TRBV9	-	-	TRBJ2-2	CASSVGASLNTGELFF	TGTGCCAGCAGCGTAGGAGCTAGCTTGAACACCGGGGAGCTGTTTTTT
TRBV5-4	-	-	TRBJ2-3	CASSSSSGDQDTQYF	TGTGCCAGCAGCTCCAGTAGTGGGGATCAAGATACGCAGTATTTT
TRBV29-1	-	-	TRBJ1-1	CSVVQGSTEAFF	TGCAGCGTTGTTCAGGGATCCACTGAAGCTTTCTTT
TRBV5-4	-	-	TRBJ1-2	CASSLGGQGGYTF	TGTGCCAGCAGCTTGGGGGGGCAGGGTGGCTACACCTTC
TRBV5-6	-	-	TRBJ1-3	CASSLVHSGNTIYF	TGTGCCAGCAGCTTGGTTCACTCTGGAAACACCATATATTTT
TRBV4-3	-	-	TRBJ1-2	CASSQAVPNYGYTF	TGCGCCAGCAGCCAAGCAGTACCTAACTATGGCTACACCTTC